This TCR beta chain emerged from a study of siplizumab effects on memory and regulatory T cells. V lost 0 bases and J lost 2; bases outside the gene matches: 7. The CDR3 is made up of 17 amino acids. Germline V CDR1 and CDR2: SGDLS, YYNGEE. This clone has just one count. As yet, its antigen is unknown. Sequencing used immunoSEQ multiplex PCR; TCRdb keeps in-frame clones, though not all of them. The sample yields about 85,000 clones, more than 85% seen once. General study points: Naive T cells were seen as more diverse than memory cells and as major alloresponse contributors. There was no confirmation of the suppressive function of proliferating Tregs from siplizumab cultures.

The V and J genes are TRBV9 and TRBJ2-7, with TRBD2 identical over 11 bases. The sample consisted of CD8+ T cells sorted from blood. This receptor was identified in a human donor in good health. The CDR3, as DNA: TGTGCCAGCAGCGTAGTCCTAGCGGGAGGCCTAGCCTACGAGCAGTACTTC. Its translation is CASSVVLAGGLAYEQYF.